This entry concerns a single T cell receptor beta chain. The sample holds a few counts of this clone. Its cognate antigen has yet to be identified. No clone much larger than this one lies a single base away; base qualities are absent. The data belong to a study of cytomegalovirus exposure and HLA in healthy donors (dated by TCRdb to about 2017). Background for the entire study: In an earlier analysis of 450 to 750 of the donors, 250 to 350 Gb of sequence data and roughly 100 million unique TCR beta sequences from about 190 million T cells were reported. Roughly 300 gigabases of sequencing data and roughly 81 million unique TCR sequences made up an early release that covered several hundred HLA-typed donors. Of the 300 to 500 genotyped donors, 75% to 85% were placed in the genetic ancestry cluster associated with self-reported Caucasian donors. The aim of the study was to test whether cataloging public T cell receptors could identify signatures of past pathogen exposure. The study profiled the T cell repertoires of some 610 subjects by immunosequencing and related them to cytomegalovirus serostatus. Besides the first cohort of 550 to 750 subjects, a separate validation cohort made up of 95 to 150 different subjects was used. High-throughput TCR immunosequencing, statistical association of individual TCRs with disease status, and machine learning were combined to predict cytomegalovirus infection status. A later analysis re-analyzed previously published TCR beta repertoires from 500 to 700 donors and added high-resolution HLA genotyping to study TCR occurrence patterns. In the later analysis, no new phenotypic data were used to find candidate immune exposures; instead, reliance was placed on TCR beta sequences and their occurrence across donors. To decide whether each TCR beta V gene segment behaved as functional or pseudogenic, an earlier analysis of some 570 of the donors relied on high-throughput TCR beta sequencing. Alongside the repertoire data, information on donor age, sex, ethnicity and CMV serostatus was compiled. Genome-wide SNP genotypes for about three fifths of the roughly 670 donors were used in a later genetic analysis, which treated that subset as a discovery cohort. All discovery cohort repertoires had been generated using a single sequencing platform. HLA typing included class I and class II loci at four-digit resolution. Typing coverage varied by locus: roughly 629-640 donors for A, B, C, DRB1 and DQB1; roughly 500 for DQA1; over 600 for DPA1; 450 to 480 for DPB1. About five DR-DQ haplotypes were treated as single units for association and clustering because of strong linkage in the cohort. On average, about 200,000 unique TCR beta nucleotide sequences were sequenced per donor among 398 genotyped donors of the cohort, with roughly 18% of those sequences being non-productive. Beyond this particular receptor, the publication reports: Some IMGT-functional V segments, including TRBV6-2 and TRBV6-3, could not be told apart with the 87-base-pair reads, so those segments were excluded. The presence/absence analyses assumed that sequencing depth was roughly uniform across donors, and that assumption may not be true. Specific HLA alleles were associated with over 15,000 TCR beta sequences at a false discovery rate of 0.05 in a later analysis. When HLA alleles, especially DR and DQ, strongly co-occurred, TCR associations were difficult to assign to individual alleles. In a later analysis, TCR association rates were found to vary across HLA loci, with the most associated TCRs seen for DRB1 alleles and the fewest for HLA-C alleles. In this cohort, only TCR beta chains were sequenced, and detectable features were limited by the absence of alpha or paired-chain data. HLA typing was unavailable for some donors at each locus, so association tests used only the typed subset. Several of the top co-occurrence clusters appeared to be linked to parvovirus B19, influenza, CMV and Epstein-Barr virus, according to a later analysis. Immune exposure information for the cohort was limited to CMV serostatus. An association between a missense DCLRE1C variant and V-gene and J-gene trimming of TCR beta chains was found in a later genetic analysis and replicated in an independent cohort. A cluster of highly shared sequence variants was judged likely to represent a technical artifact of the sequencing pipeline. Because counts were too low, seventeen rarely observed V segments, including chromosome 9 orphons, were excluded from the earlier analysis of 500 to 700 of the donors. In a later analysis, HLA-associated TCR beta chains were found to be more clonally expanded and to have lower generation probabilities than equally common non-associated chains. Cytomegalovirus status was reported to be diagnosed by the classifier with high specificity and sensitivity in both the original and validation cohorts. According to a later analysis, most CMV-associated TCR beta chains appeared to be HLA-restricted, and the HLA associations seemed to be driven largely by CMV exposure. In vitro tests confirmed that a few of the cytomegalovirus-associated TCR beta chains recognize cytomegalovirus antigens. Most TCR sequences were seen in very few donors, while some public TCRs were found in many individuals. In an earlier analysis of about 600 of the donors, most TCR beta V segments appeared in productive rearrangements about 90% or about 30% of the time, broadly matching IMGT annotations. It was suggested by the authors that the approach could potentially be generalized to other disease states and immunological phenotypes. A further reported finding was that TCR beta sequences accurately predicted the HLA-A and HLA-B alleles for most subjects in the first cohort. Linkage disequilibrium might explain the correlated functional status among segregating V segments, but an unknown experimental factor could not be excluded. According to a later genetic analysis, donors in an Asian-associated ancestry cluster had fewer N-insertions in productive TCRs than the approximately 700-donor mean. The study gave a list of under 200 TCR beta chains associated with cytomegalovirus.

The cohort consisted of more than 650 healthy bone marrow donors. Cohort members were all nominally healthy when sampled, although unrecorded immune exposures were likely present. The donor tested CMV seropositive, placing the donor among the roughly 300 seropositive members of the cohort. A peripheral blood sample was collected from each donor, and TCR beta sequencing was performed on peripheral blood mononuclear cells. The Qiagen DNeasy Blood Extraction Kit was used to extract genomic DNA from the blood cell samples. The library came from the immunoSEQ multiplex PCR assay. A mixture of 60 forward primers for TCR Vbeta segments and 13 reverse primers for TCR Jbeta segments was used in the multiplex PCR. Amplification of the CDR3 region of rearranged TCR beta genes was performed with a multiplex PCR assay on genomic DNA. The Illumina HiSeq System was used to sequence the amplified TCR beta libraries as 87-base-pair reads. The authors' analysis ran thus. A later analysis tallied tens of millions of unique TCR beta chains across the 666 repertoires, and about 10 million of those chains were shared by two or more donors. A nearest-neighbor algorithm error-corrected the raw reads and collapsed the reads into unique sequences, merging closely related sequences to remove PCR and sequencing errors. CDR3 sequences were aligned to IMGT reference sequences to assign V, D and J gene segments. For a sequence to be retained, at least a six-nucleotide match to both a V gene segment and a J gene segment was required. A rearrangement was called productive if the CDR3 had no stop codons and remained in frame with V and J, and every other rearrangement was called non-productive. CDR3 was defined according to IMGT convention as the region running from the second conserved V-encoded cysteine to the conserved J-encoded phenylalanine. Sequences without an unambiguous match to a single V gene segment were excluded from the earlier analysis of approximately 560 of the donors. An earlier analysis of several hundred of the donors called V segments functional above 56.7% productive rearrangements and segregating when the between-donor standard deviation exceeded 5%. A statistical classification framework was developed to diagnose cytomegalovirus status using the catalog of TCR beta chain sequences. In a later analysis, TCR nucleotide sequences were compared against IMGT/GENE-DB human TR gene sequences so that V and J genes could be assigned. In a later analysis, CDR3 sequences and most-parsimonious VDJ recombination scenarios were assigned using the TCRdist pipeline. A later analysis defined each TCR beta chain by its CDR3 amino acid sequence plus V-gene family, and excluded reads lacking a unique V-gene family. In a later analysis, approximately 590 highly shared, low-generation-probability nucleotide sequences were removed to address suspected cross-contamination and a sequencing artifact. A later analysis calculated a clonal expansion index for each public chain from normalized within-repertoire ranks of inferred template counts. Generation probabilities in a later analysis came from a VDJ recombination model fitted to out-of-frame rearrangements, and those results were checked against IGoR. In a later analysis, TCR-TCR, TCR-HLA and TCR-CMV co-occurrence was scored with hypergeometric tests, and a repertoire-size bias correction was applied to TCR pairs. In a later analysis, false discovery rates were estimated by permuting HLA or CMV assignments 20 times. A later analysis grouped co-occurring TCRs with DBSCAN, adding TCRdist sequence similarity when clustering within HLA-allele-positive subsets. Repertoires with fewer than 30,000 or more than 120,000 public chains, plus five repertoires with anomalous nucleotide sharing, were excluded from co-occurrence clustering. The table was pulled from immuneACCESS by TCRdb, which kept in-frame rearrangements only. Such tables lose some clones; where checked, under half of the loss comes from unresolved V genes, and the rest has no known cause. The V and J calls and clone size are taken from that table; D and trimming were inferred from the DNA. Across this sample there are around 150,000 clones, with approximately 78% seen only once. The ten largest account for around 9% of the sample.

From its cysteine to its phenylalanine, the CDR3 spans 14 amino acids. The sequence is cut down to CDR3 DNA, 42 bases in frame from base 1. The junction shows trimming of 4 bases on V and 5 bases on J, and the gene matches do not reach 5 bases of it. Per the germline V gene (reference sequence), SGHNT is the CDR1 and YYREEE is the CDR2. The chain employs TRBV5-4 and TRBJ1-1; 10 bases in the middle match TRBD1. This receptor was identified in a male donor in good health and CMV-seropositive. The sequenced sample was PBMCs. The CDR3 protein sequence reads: CASSTGQGGTEAFF. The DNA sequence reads TGTGCCAGCAGCACTGGACAGGGGGGGACTGAAGCTTTCTTT.